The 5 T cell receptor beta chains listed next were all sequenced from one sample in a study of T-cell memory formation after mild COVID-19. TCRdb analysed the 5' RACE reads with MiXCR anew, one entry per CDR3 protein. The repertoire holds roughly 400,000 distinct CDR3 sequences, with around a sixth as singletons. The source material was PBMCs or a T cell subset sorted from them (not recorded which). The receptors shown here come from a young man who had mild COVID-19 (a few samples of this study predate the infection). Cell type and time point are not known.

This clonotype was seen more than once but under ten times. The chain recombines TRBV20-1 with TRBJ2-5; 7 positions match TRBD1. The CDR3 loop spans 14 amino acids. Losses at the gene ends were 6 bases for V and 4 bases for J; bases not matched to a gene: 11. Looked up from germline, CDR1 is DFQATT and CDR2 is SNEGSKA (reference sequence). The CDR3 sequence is CSARMRTGRETQYF. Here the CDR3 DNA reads TGCAGTGCCAGAATGCGGACAGGCCGAGAGACCCAGTACTTC.

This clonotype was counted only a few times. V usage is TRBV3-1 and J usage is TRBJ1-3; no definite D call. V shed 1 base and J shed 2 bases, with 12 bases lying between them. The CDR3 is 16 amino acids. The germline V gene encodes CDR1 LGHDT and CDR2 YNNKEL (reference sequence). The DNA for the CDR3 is TGTGCCAGCAGCCAAGGATTGTCCGGGCCTGGAAACACCATATATTTT. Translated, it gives CASSQGLSGPGNTIYF.

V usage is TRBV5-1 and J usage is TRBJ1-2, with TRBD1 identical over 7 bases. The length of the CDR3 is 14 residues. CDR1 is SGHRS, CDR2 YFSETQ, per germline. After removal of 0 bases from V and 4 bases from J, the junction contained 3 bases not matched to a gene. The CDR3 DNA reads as TGCGCCAGCAGCTTGGCCCAGGGGGTCTATGGCTACACCTTC. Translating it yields CASSLAQGVYGYTF. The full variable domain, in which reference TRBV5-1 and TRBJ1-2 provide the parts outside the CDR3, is KAGVTQTPRYLIKTRGQQVTLSCSPISGHRSVSWYQQTPGQGLQFLFEYFSETQRNKGNFPGRFSGRQFSNSRSEMNVSTLELGDSALYLCASSLAQGVYGYTFGSGTRLTVV.

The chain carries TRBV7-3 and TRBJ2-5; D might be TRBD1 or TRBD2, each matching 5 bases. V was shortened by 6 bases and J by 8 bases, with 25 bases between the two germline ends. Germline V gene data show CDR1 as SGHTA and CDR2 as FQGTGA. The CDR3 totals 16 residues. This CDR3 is CASRARGGTPGDTQYF. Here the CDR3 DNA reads TGTGCCAGCAGGGCCCGGGGCGGTACGCCAGGAGACACCCAGTACTTC.

CDR3 in amino acids: CASSSSGTGTYGYTF. The CDR3 region has the DNA TGCGCCAGCAGCTCCTCCGGGACAGGGACGTATGGCTACACCTTC. The chain has TRBV5-1 and TRBJ1-2; 9 nucleotides line up with TRBD1. J gave up 5 bases and V 3 bases, and 8 bases lay outside the gene matches. Germline lookup yields CDR1 SGHRS and CDR2 YFSETQ. The CDR3 is made up of 15 amino acids.